This entry concerns a single T cell receptor beta chain. The antigen this receptor binds is unknown. Base qualities are not at hand, and no much larger clone is one base apart. Only healthy Caucasian donors were included. Three pairs of female monozygotic twins, all aged roughly 18 to 30 years, were included in the twin cohort. RNA for TCR libraries was isolated from peripheral blood mononuclear cells. This specimen belongs to a study of identical twins (dated by TCRdb to 2016 to 2018). Study-wide context: TCR alpha and beta repertoires from monozygotic twins, unrelated adults of various ages and cord blood were deep-sequenced to test whether fetal clonotypes persist. To rule out contamination, the twin experiments were replicated at different times with different library preparation protocols. General findings and caveats noted by the study authors: Conclusions relied on cross-sectional statistical analysis, since the same donors could not be followed over many years. Invariant T cells such as MAIT and iNKT could partly confound zero-insertion analyses, though diverse VJ usage argued against this for most clonotypes. In monozygotic twins, recombination models systematically underestimated out-of-frame TCR alpha sharing, but the models matched the sharing seen between unrelated individuals. The excess sharing between twins in beta out-of-frame sequences was weaker because fewer shared sequences reduced the signal-to-noise ratio. Fewer insertions were carried by abundant cord blood beta clonotypes; a weaker similar trend was observed in young adult naive repertoires, while no such trend was observed in memory repertoires. Compared with coincidental sharing between unrelated individuals, out-of-frame TCR alpha sequences shared between twins had an excess of sequences with low generation probability.

The library came from 5' RACE. Sequencing relied on an Illumina HiSeq 2000. A universal primer binding site was added through template switching, and the final cDNA carried a unique molecular identifier so that TCR cDNA molecules could be counted accurately. Specific primers in the conserved constant-segment region were used to synthesize first-strand cDNA for TCR alpha and beta chains. To control for contamination, each cDNA library was double barcoded with a SMART-Mk sample barcode plus Illumina barcodes. TruSeq adapter sequences, together with Illumina sample barcodes, were added in two successive PCR steps. The TCR alpha and beta cDNA libraries were sequenced on the Illumina HiSeq platform using custom primers. In the paper's pipeline: Unique molecular identifiers were extracted from raw reads with MiGEC, and CDR3 positions were determined with MiXCR. For each individual, recombination models were inferred using an EM algorithm with the repgenHMM and IGoR tools. The analysis of shared clonotypes was done with the tcR package in R, with sharing normalized by the product of cloneset sizes. To study raw recombination free of thymic and clonal selection effects, out-of-frame nonproductive sequences were analyzed. TCRdb applied fastp at Q25 and MiXCR to the public reads, then kept only in-frame beta chains. Each entry is one CDR3 protein sequence, shown with its most common DNA and genes. V and J calls and clone size were set by TCRdb, not the authors. A total of 700,000 or so distinct CDR3 sequences appear in this sample, 8.6% of them only once. The top ten clonotypes cover 0.75% to 1% of the sample.

This same sample was also taken into another study, of yellow fever vaccine responses in identical twins. As the second paper documents: According to the authors, the vaccine-induced T cell response in identical twins seemed to be partly convergent and partly specific to each individual. In identical twins, the study followed T cell clones that responded to the vaccine with precision.

Sequenced: PBMCs. The clonotype comes from a woman aged 18-29 years in good health.

Read as DNA, the sequence is TGTGCCAGCAGCTTAAATCCGGGGTCAGATACGCAGTATTTT. It specifies CASSLNPGSDTQYF. Rearrangement joined TRBV7-8 to TRBJ2-3, with TRBD2 perhaps the D gene, on 5 matching bases. For CDR1 and CDR2, the germline V gene lists SGHVS and FQNEAQ. Cut back by 2 bases and 4 bases, the V and J ends lie 10 bases apart. The CDR3 contains 14 residues, cysteine and phenylalanine counted. The read is trimmed to its CDR3 DNA, 42 bases read in frame from base 1.